Here is one T cell receptor beta chain with its context. Its matching antigen is unknown. The CDR3 spans 16 residues. Per the germline V gene, CDR1 is LGHNA and CDR2 is YSLEER. The V and J ends lost 0 bases and 8 bases, in that order; junction bases with no gene match: 5. This specimen belongs to a study of T cell responses to AZD1222 COVID-19 vaccine. Study-level findings and limits: When two AZD1222 doses had been given, Spike-specific TCR breadth and depth rose. Donors, mostly white British, included more females; clonal diversity was possibly underestimated. Baseline antibody screening turned up just six seropositive AZD1222 recipients.

Sequencing used immunoSEQ multiplex PCR; TCRdb keeps in-frame clones, though not all of them. Among 90,000 to 150,000 clones listed, about 86% were seen once. The specimen was peripheral blood, collected 28 days after the second AZD1222 dose. This TCR came from an adult who received the AZD1222 COVID-19 vaccine. The chain uses TRBV4-3 and TRBJ1-6; 9 positions match TRBD1. CDR3 nucleotide sequence: TGCGCCAGCAGCCAAGAGGTAAACAGGGGGCATTCACCCCTCCACTTT. Residues: CASSQEVNRGHSPLHF.